The clone carrying this TCR beta chain was recorded at least ten times. Its antigen is as yet unknown. Template switching added a universal primer binding site, and final cDNA carried unique molecular identifiers. TCRdb reprocessed the 5' RACE reads via MiXCR and lists one record per CDR3 protein. The sample includes 270,000 or so distinct CDR3 sequences, roughly 8.7% of them seen just once. The data originate from a study of identical twins. Germline V gene lookup returns CDR1 SGHRS and CDR2 YFSETQ. V was cut by 3 bases and J by 3 bases, with 16 bases left in between. There are 15 residues in the CDR3. Findings and caveats of the study: Twins shared out-of-frame alpha sequences with excess low generation probability.

A further study also used this sample, focusing on yellow fever vaccine responses in identical twins.

Sequenced sample: CD8+ T cells sorted from blood. The receptor's source is a woman between 18 and 30 years old in good health. V is TRBV5-1 and J is TRBJ2-7; TRBD1 is a possible D gene (8 bases). DNA of the CDR3: TGCGCCAGCAGCTGGGGGGGACAGGCGATCTACGAGCAGTACTTC. Translating it yields CASSWGGQAIYEQYF.